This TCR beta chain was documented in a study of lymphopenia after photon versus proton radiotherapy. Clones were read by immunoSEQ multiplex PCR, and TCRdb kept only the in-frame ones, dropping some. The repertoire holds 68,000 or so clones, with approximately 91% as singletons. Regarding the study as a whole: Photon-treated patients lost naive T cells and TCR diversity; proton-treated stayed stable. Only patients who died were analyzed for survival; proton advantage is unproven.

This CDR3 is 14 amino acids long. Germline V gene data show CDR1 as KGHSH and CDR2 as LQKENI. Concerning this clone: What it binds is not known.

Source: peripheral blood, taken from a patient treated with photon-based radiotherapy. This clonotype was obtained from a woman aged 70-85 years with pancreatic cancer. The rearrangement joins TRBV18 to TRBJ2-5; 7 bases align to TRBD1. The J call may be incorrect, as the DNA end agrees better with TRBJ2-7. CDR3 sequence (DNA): TGTGCCAGCTCCGACAGGGTCCAGGGCTACGAGCAGTACTTC. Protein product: CASSDRVQGYEQYF.